A selection of T cell receptor beta chains follows, all from one sample in a study of cytomegalovirus exposure and HLA in healthy donors. Some clones are missing from TCRdb's copy, which holds only in-frame ones; the method was immunoSEQ multiplex PCR. Recorded here are about 130,000 clones; the top ten clones represent about 2%. The source material was PBMCs. These receptors were collected from a man aged 40-50 years in good health and CMV-seronegative. CDR3s include the opening cysteine and the closing phenylalanine or tryptophan. D genes are given only for firm matches.

j_call: TRBJ2-1; d_call: NA; v_call: TRBV5-1; cdr3_nt: TGCGCCAGCAGCTTGGACGGGAGTGGGTACAATGAGCAGTTCTTC; cdr3_aa: CASSLDGSGYNEQFF
j_call: TRBJ2-1; d_call: TRBD2; v_call: TRBV19; cdr3_nt: TGTGCCAGTAGTGCCAGCGGGAACAATGAGCAGTTCTTC; cdr3_aa: CASSASGNNEQFF
j_call: TRBJ2-7; d_call: TRBD1; v_call: TRBV5-5; cdr3_nt: TGTGCCAGCAGCTTATACAGGGGACCGGACGAGCAGTACTTC; cdr3_aa: CASSLYRGPDEQYF
j_call: TRBJ2-2; d_call: TRBD1; v_call: TRBV9; cdr3_nt: TGTGCCAGCAGCGTGACAGGGATCGGGGAGCTGTTTTTT; cdr3_aa: CASSVTGIGELFF
j_call: TRBJ1-1; d_call: NA; v_call: TRBV5-5; cdr3_nt: TGTGCCAGCAGCCTGACCGGGGTCACTGAAGCTTTCTTT; cdr3_aa: CASSLTGVTEAFF
j_call: TRBJ1-6; d_call: NA; v_call: TRBV2; cdr3_nt: TGTGCCAGCAGTGCTCGTTCGGGCTCCTATAATTCACCCCTCCACTTT; cdr3_aa: CASSARSGSYNSPLHF
j_call: TRBJ2-7; d_call: NA; v_call: TRBV11-2; cdr3_nt: TGTGCCAGCCTTGGAGAGACTATCGGTATGGGGTCCTACGAGCAGTACTTC; cdr3_aa: CASLGETIGMGSYEQYF
j_call: TRBJ2-1; d_call: TRBD2; v_call: TRBV5-1; cdr3_nt: TGCGCCAGCAGTCCCGCCGCGGGAGGGGCCTCCTACAATGAGCAGTTCTTC; cdr3_aa: CASSPAAGGASYNEQFF
j_call: TRBJ2-1; d_call: TRBD2; v_call: TRBV7-8; cdr3_nt: TGTGCCAGCAGCCCCGTTCTAGCGGGGGGCCCCAATGAGCAGTTCTTC; cdr3_aa: CASSPVLAGGPNEQFF
j_call: TRBJ1-4; d_call: NA; v_call: TRBV2; cdr3_nt: TGTGCCAGCAGCACCGAGGGCCTGCCGAATGAAAAACTGTTTTTT; cdr3_aa: CASSTEGLPNEKLFF
j_call: TRBJ2-3; d_call: TRBD2; v_call: TRBV4-2; cdr3_nt: TGTGCCAGCAGCCAAGATCTAGCGGGAGGGCCAGATACGCAGTATTTT; cdr3_aa: CASSQDLAGGPDTQYF
j_call: TRBJ2-7; d_call: NA; v_call: TRBV29-1; cdr3_nt: TGCAGCGTTGACAGGGCAGGCGAGCAGTACTTC; cdr3_aa: CSVDRAGEQYF
j_call: TRBJ2-3; d_call: NA; v_call: TRBV5-6; cdr3_nt: TGTGCCAGCAGCTTGACTACCACAGATACGCAGTATTTT; cdr3_aa: CASSLTTTDTQYF
j_call: TRBJ2-5; d_call: NA; v_call: TRBV28; cdr3_nt: TGTGCCAGCAGTTCAGGGGCCCAAGAGACCCAGTACTTC; cdr3_aa: CASSSGAQETQYF
j_call: TRBJ1-2; d_call: TRBD1; v_call: TRBV6-4; cdr3_nt: TGTGCCAGCAGTGATACAATCCAGGGGGCATACTATGGCTACACCTTC; cdr3_aa: CASSDTIQGAYYGYTF
j_call: TRBJ2-7; d_call: NA; v_call: TRBV15; cdr3_nt: TGTGCCACCAGCAGGCGAACAGGGATCGGCTACGAGCAGTACTTC; cdr3_aa: CATSRRTGIGYEQYF
j_call: TRBJ2-1; d_call: TRBD1; v_call: TRBV5-6; cdr3_nt: TGTGTCAGCAGCTTGGATCGGGACAGACGACTATATGAGCAGTTCTTC; cdr3_aa: CVSSLDRDRRLYEQFF
j_call: TRBJ2-1; d_call: NA; v_call: TRBV29-1; cdr3_nt: TGCAGCGCTTATCCTAACTCCAGGGCCGAAGATAACTACAATGAGCAGTTCTTC; cdr3_aa: CSAYPNSRAEDNYNEQFF
j_call: TRBJ1-2; d_call: NA; v_call: TRBV18; cdr3_nt: TGTGCCAGCTCACCCGTGAAGGGAACGGGAAACTATGGCTACACCTTC; cdr3_aa: CASSPVKGTGNYGYTF
j_call: TRBJ2-2; d_call: TRBD2; v_call: TRBV19; cdr3_nt: TGTGCCAGTAGTCTTATCGTGATGACTAGCGGGAGTGCCACCGGGGAGCTGTTTTTT; cdr3_aa: CASSLIVMTSGSATGELFF
j_call: TRBJ1-1; d_call: NA; v_call: TRBV7-9; cdr3_nt: TGTGCCAGCAGCCCCGCGCGGGTCTTACGGACTGAAGCTTTCTTT; cdr3_aa: CASSPARVLRTEAFF
j_call: TRBJ1-5; d_call: NA; v_call: TRBV5-5; cdr3_nt: TGTGCCAGCAGCCAAGGCTACAGGGATAGTCATCAGCCCCAGCATTTT; cdr3_aa: CASSQGYRDSHQPQHF
j_call: TRBJ2-3; d_call: NA; v_call: TRBV25-1; cdr3_nt: TGTGCCAGCACTGACGCCGGGGTGGATACGCAGTATTTT; cdr3_aa: CASTDAGVDTQYF
j_call: TRBJ1-5; d_call: TRBD1; v_call: TRBV6-8; cdr3_nt: TGTGCCAGCAGTCTAGGTAGGGACAGTTATAGCAATCAGCCCCAGCATTTT; cdr3_aa: CASSLGRDSYSNQPQHF
j_call: TRBJ2-1; d_call: NA; v_call: TRBV6-5; cdr3_nt: TGTGCCACCTCGGGGATACCGGGGGAGCAGTTCTTC; cdr3_aa: CATSGIPGEQFF
j_call: TRBJ2-7; d_call: TRBD2; v_call: TRBV4-2; cdr3_nt: TGTGCCAGCAGGCGGGTAGCGGGACTGATCTACGAGCAGTACTTC; cdr3_aa: CASRRVAGLIYEQYF
j_call: TRBJ2-3; d_call: TRBD1; v_call: TRBV7-2; cdr3_nt: TGTGCCAGCAGCCCGGGACAGGGGTTCGGCACAGATACGCAGTATTTT; cdr3_aa: CASSPGQGFGTDTQYF
j_call: TRBJ2-3; d_call: TRBD1; v_call: TRBV14; cdr3_nt: TGTGCCAGCAGCCAAGATGACAGGGGGCGCGGAGATACGCAGTATTTT; cdr3_aa: CASSQDDRGRGDTQYF
j_call: TRBJ2-1; d_call: TRBD2; v_call: TRBV29-1; cdr3_nt: TGCAGCGGGGGGGCGGGAGGGCTCAACAATGAGCAGTTCTTC; cdr3_aa: CSGGAGGLNNEQFF
j_call: TRBJ2-3; d_call: NA; v_call: TRBV11-2; cdr3_nt: TGTGCCAGCAGCCCAACAATCATGGATACGCAGTATTTT; cdr3_aa: CASSPTIMDTQYF
j_call: TRBJ2-7; d_call: NA; v_call: TRBV2; cdr3_nt: TGTGCCAGCAGTGAGAGAGGTAGGGGGCGCGGGGAATCCTACGAGCAGTACTTC; cdr3_aa: CASSERGRGRGESYEQYF
j_call: TRBJ2-2; d_call: TRBD1; v_call: TRBV29-1; cdr3_nt: TGCAGCGTTGGATTTCAGGGGGCGGTCGGGGAGCTGTTTTTT; cdr3_aa: CSVGFQGAVGELFF
j_call: TRBJ2-7; d_call: NA; v_call: TRBV5-1; cdr3_nt: TGCGCCAGCAGCTTGGGTGGAGGGCAAAGCTCCTACGAGCAGTACTTC; cdr3_aa: CASSLGGGQSSYEQYF
j_call: TRBJ2-3; d_call: TRBD2; v_call: TRBV11-3; cdr3_nt: TGTGCCAGCAGCTCGAGGAAGGGCGGGAGGGCCACAGATACGCAGTATTTT; cdr3_aa: CASSSRKGGRATDTQYF
j_call: TRBJ2-3; d_call: NA; v_call: TRBV30; cdr3_nt: TGTGCCGGGCTCCTGATGGATACGCAGTATTTT; cdr3_aa: CAGLLMDTQYF
j_call: TRBJ2-7; d_call: TRBD1; v_call: TRBV28; cdr3_nt: TGTGCCAGCAGGAGAACAGGGGGCGGGTCCTACGAGCAGTACTTC; cdr3_aa: CASRRTGGGSYEQYF
j_call: TRBJ2-3; d_call: TRBD2; v_call: TRBV2; cdr3_nt: TGTGCCAGCAATCCAGGGCCTAGCGGCCCAGATACGCAGTATTTT; cdr3_aa: CASNPGPSGPDTQYF
j_call: TRBJ2-2; d_call: TRBD1; v_call: TRBV11-2; cdr3_nt: TGTGCCAGCAGCCCCACAGGGGGCATCGGCGGGGAGCTGTTTTTT; cdr3_aa: CASSPTGGIGGELFF
j_call: TRBJ2-3; d_call: TRBD1; v_call: TRBV11-3; cdr3_nt: TGTGCCAGCAGCGGCGGACAGGGCCAAACAGATACGCAGTATTTT; cdr3_aa: CASSGGQGQTDTQYF
j_call: TRBJ2-1; d_call: NA; v_call: TRBV28; cdr3_nt: TGTGCCAGCAGTCCGCCCCGGGTCCTATCCAATGAGCAGTTCTTC; cdr3_aa: CASSPPRVLSNEQFF
j_call: TRBJ2-1; d_call: TRBD1; v_call: TRBV7-9; cdr3_nt: TGTGCCAGCAGCTACCGGGACAGCGTAGGGAATGAGCAGTTCTTC; cdr3_aa: CASSYRDSVGNEQFF